This record looks at one T cell receptor (beta chain) sequence and its context. Its antigen is undetermined. One end of the junction does not line up with germline, which may come from a read error. This specimen comes from a study of cytomegalovirus exposure and HLA in healthy donors. Study-level results: The study found most TCR sequences rare, yet found some public TCRs in many donors. Productive status was seen about 90% or about 30% of the time for most TCR beta V segments in an earlier analysis.

The PCR used 60 Vbeta and 13 Jbeta primers. Clones were read by immunoSEQ multiplex PCR, and TCRdb kept only the in-frame ones, dropping some. This specimen shows fewer than 150,000 clones; the ten leading clones hold 1.5% to 2.5%. This sequence was found in a woman aged 55-69 years in good health and CMV-seronegative. Sequences were obtained from PBMCs.

The CDR3 nucleotides read TGTGCCAGCAGCTTAGAGCTTTCGGCAGGGAACTATGGCTACGCCTTC. Translated: CASSLELSAGNYGYAF. J is TRBJ1-2 and V is TRBV11-3, with D maybe TRBD1 (5 bases). The length of the CDR3 is 16 residues. CDR1 and CDR2 from the germline V gene are SGHNT and YENEEA. Full variable domain (outside the CDR3, taken from reference TRBV11-3 and TRBJ1-2): EAGVVQSPRYKIIEKKQPVAFWCNPISGHNTLYWYLQNLGQGPELLIRYENEEAVDDSQLPKDRFSAERLKGVDSTLKIQPAELGDSAVYLCASSLELSAGNYGYAFGSGTRLTVV.